This T cell receptor (beta chain) was found in a study of T cell responses to AZD1222 COVID-19 vaccine. Clones were sequenced by immunoSEQ multiplex PCR, and TCRdb holds only the in-frame ones, with some missing. The sample records approximately 68,000 clones, approximately 88% being singletons. The V gene lost 6 bases and the J gene lost 3 bases, with 11 bases spanning the gap. The CDR3 runs 13 residues. CDR1 is MNHEY and CDR2 is SMNVEV in the germline V gene (reference sequence). The chain links TRBV27 to TRBJ1-1; D is ambiguous. The specimen comprised peripheral blood, sampled on day 0 of AZD1222 vaccination. The clonotype was recovered from an adult in good health. The CDR3 sequence is CASSQASYTEAFF. As DNA, the CDR3 is TGTGCCAGCAGCCAGGCCTCGTACACTGAAGCTTTCTTT.